This TCR beta chain was sequenced in a study of blood T cell repertoires in COVID-19. Study in general: Specimens from acute and convalescent COVID-19 originated in the United States, Italy and Spain. From T cells, B-cell-depleted T cells, or PBMCs came the material, which was cDNA or gDNA.

This table comes from immunoSEQ multiplex PCR, and its TCRdb copy is limited to in-frame clones, with some not included. The table lists tens of thousands of clones, roughly 80% of them singletons. This CDR3 spans 14 amino acids. Germline CDR1 is MRHNA and CDR2 is SNTAGT. Trimming pared 3 bases from V and 4 bases from J, leaving 12 bases between. The clonotype was recovered from a woman between 55 and 75 years old with acute or convalescent COVID-19. Sequencing used peripheral blood. The chain links TRBV6-4 to TRBJ1-1, with D perhaps matching TRBD1 (5 bases). The CDR3 bases are TGTGCCAGCAGTGAAGTCCAGGGAGGCACTGAAGCTTTCTTT. As protein: CASSEVQGGTEAFF.